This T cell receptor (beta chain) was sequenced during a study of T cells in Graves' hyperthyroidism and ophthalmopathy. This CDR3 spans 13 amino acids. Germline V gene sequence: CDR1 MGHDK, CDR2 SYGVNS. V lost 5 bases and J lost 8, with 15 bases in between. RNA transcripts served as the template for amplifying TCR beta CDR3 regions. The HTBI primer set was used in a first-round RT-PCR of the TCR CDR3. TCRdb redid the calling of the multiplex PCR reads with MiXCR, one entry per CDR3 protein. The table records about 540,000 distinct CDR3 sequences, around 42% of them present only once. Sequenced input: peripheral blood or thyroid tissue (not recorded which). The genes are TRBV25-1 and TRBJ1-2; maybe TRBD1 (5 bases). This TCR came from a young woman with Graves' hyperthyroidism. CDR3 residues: CASSTSGSWGYTF. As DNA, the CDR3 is TGTGCCAGCAGTACCTCAGGGTCCTGGGGCTACACCTTC.